A single sample gave rise to the 17 T cell receptor beta chains below, sequenced in a study of tumor-infiltrating lymphocytes in oesophageal squamous cell carcinoma. TCRdb reprocessed the PCR reads with MiXCR, giving one entry per CDR3 protein. Of 15,000 to 20,000 distinct CDR3 sequences in the sample, around 50% are singletons; the top ten hold over 15%. Sample: esophageal tumor tissue. These receptors were obtained from a male donor with esophageal squamous cell carcinoma.

This chain links TRBV7-6 with TRBJ2-2, with D unresolved. This CDR3 contains 13 residues. Trimming pared 6 bases from V and 5 bases from J, leaving 10 bases between. The germline CDR1 and CDR2 sequences are SGHVS and FNYEAQ. The chain's CDR3 is CASSSVRTGELFF. In DNA, the CDR3 is TGTGCCAGCAGTTCAGTTCGGACCGGGGAGCTGTTTTTT. Looking up the rest from reference TRBV7-6 and TRBJ2-2 gives the full variable domain: GAGVSQSPRYKVTKRGQDVALRCDPISGHVSLYWYRQALGQGPEFLTYFNYEAQQDKSGLPNDRFSAERPEGSISTLTIQRTEQRDSAMYRCASSSVRTGELFFGEGSRLTVL.

This clonotype was seen at least ten times. This rearrangement joins TRBV11-2 to TRBJ2-7, with 9 bases lining up with TRBD1. The trim removed 4 bases at V and 3 bases at J, leaving 4 bases unmatched. The CDR3 extends over 14 amino acids. CDR1 is SGHAT and CDR2 is FQNNGV in the germline V gene. CDR3 DNA sequence: TGTGCCAGCAGCTCCGGACAGGGGCACTACGAGCAGTACTTC. It encodes CASSSGQGHYEQYF.

This clonotype was observed once. Likely a read error: the CDR3 ends without its conserved phenylalanine or tryptophan. The limits of the CDR3 on the DNA are not certain, so only TCRdb's listed CDR3 is given. The chain recombines TRBV28 with TRBJ2-7; the table's D call, TRBD2, was not checked against the DNA. The CDR3 length is 15 residues, termini included. Germline values: CDR1 MDHEN, CDR2 SYDVKM. The CDR3 sequence: CASSLVRNRGYTFGS.

This clonotype was seen at least ten times. CDR3: CASSIGGLAGFTDTQYF. CDR3 in DNA: TGTGCCAGTAGTATAGGAGGACTAGCGGGATTCACAGATACGCAGTATTTT. The rearrangement uses TRBV19 and TRBJ2-3; 12 bases map to TRBD2. Germline V lookup: CDR1 LNHDA, CDR2 SQIVND (reference sequence). V lost 1 base and J lost 2; bases outside the gene matches: 4. This CDR3 contains 17 residues.

Turning to this clonotype: A much more abundant neighbour one base away suggests this may be a read error. The V gene is TRBV7-9, the J gene TRBJ2-4; D is tentatively TRBD1 or TRBD2 (7 bases each). V was clipped by 2 bases and J by 13 bases, with 21 bases between them. The CDR3 is 15 amino acids. Germline V gene data show CDR1 as SEHNR and CDR2 as FQNEAQ (reference sequence). CDR3 bases: TGTGCCAGCAGCTTACAGGGGGGGCAGTACAATGAGCAGTACTTC. This gives the protein CASSLQGGQYNEQYF.

J is TRBJ1-1 and V is TRBV7-6, with D perhaps TRBD1 (6 bases). The CDR3 is 13 amino acids. The V gene's germline CDR1 is SGHVS and CDR2 FNYEAQ. V lost 1 base and J lost 5, with 8 bases in between. The CDR3 DNA reads as TGTGCCAGCAGCTTAGGGACAGTAACTGAAGCTTTCTTT. Protein product: CASSLGTVTEAFF.

About this clonotype: Here the CDR3 omits its conserved ending phenylalanine or tryptophan, so a read error is the likely source. It is unclear where the CDR3 begins or ends on the DNA, so no DNA is shown, and the CDR3 is as TCRdb lists it. The chain couples TRBV7-8 to TRBJ2-7; the D segment call TRBD1 is taken from the table without a DNA check. Counting both end residues, the CDR3 totals 17 amino acids. Germline CDR1 SGHVS, CDR2 FQNEAQ. CDR3: CASSLFQGPSYGYTFGS.

This sequence joins TRBV19 and TRBJ2-1; D is undetermined. The CDR3 runs 11 residues. Trimming took off 7 bases at V and 1 base at J, with 2 bases between the two ends. Germline V gene lookup returns CDR1 LNHDA and CDR2 SQIVND (reference sequence). The CDR3 reads CASTSYNEQFF. CDR3 in DNA: TGTGCCAGTACATCCTACAATGAGCAGTTCTTC.

The table lists this clonotype with a few counts. The chain combines TRBV7-6 with TRBJ2-1; TRBD2 is a possible D gene (6 bases). V shed 5 bases and J shed 7 bases, with 21 bases lying between them. The CDR3 sequence is 16 residues long. CDR1 is SGHVS and CDR2 is FNYEAQ in the germline V gene. This CDR3 reads CASSPIHAGGHNEQFF. The CDR3 DNA reads as TGTGCCAGCAGCCCTATTCATGCCGGGGGTCATAATGAGCAGTTCTTC.

This chain uses TRBV6-2 or TRBV6-3 with TRBJ2-1, with 11 bases that match TRBD1. The DNA matches TRBJ2-7 better at its end, which makes the J call doubtful. There are 14 residues in the CDR3. Germline assignment: CDR1 MNHEY and CDR2 SVGEGT. CDR3 DNA sequence: TGTGCCAGCAGGACCGGGACAGGGGGAAACGAGCAGTACTTC. This encodes CASRTGTGGNEQYF.

The V gene is TRBV12-3 or TRBV12-4, the J gene TRBJ2-1; the D gene is possibly TRBD1 (5 bases). The CDR3 is made up of 11 amino acids. Deletions cut 6 bases from V and 10 bases from J, with 10 bases between. The CDR3 protein is CASSQGREQFF. The CDR3 DNA follows: TGTGCCAGCAGCCAGGGAAGGGAGCAGTTCTTC.

V usage is TRBV12-3 or TRBV12-4 and J usage is TRBJ2-1; D might be TRBD2 (5 bases). This CDR3 is 14 amino acids long. The germline V and J ends were trimmed by 3 bases and 3 bases, with 9 bases remaining between them. The CDR3 here is CASSFSGFYNEQFF. In DNA, the CDR3 is TGTGCCAGCAGTTTTTCGGGGTTCTACAATGAGCAGTTCTTC.

The CDR3 is CASSLLGDSTDTQFF. The CDR3 region has the DNA TGTGCCAGCAGCTTATTAGGGGACAGCACAGATACGCAGTTCTTC. The rearrangement joins TRBV7-9 to TRBJ2-5; 7 bases line up with TRBD1. The J call may be incorrect, as the DNA end agrees better with TRBJ2-1. Looked up from germline, CDR1 is SEHNR and CDR2 is FQNEAQ (reference sequence). The CDR3 is made up of 15 amino acids.

The chain combines TRBV7-8 with TRBJ2-5; 8 nucleotides align to TRBD1. The J call may be in error: the DNA end matches TRBJ2-1 better. This CDR3 spans 15 amino acids. Germline loops: CDR1 SGHVS, CDR2 FQNEAQ. The CDR3 sequence is CASSLVQGAGNEQFF. DNA of the CDR3: TGTGCCAGCAGCTTAGTTCAGGGGGCGGGAAATGAGCAGTTCTTC.

Ten or more counts support this clonotype. The chain carries TRBV24-1 and TRBJ1-2; 8 bases fit TRBD1. This CDR3 spans 15 amino acids. Germline V CDR1 and CDR2: KGHDR, SFDVKD. Unmatched junction bases numbered 8, after V lost 5 bases and J lost 4 bases. This CDR3 is CATSAGGQGAYGYTF. In DNA, the CDR3 is TGTGCCACCAGTGCCGGAGGACAGGGAGCCTATGGCTACACCTTC.

This clonotype was seen a single time. The chain joins TRBV11-3 to TRBJ2-1; TRBD2 agrees at 14 bases. The DNA matches TRBJ2-7 better at its end, which makes the J call doubtful. The CDR3 has 17 residues. Germline V gene lookup returns CDR1 SGHNT and CDR2 YENEEA. CDR3 residues: CASSLPTSGGGSYEQYF. Written as DNA, the CDR3 is TGTGCCAGCAGCTTACCGACTAGCGGGGGGGGCTCCTACGAGCAGTACTTC.

Many counts were recorded for this clonotype. V and J are TRBV2 and TRBJ2-1, with 8 bases matching TRBD1. This CDR3 is built from 14 residues. V dropped 10 bases and J dropped 3; count of bases not matched to a gene: 8. The germline gives CDR1 SNHLY, CDR2 FYNNEI. CDR3 nucleotide sequence: TGTGCCACACAGAGAGGACAGGGCTACAATGAGCAGTTCTTC. Its protein is CATQRGQGYNEQFF.